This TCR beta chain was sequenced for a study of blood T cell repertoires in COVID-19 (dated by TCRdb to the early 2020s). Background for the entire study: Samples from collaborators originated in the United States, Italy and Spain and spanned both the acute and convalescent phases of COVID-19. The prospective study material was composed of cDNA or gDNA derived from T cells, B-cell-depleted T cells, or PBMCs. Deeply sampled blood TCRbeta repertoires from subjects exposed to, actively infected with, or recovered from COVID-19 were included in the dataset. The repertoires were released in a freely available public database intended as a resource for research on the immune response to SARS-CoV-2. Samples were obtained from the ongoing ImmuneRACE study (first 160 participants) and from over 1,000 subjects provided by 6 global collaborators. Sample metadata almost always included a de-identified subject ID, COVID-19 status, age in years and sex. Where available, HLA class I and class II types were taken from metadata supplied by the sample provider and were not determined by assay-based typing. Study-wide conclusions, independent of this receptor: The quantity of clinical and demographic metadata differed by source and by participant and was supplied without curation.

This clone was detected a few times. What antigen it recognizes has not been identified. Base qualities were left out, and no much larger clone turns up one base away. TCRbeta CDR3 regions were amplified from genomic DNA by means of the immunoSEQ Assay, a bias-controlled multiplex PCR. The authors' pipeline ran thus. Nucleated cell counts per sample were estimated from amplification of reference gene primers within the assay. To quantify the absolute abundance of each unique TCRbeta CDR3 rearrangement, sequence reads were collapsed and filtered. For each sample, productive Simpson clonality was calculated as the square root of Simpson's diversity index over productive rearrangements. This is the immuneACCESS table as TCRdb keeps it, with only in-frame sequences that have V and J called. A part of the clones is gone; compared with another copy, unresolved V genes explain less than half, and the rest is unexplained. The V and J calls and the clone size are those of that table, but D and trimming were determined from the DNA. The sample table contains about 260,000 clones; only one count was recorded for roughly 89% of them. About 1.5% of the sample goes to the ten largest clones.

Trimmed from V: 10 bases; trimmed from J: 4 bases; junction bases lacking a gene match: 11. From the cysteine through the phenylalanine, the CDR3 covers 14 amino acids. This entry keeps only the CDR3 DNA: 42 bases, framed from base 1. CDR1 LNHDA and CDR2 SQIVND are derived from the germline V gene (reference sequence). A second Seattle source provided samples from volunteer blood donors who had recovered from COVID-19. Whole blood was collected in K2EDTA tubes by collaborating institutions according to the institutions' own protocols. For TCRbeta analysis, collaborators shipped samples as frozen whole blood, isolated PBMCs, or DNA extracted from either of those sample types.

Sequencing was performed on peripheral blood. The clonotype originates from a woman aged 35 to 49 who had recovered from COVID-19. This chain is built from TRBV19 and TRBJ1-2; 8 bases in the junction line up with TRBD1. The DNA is TGTGCCACATATAGGACAGGGAGTGTCTATGGCTACACCTTC. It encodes CATYRTGSVYGYTF.